This T cell receptor (beta chain) was observed in a study of beta chain features in type 1 diabetes. The whole isolated RNA underwent reverse transcription, so sequencing captured expressed TCRB transcripts. Assay used: immunoSEQ multiplex PCR; TCRdb lists only in-frame clones, some missing. This table holds 330,000 or so clones, 15% to 20% found once. V was clipped by 5 bases and J by 1 base; unmatched bases: 6. The CDR3 spans 15 residues. The germline V gene encodes CDR1 SGDLS and CDR2 YYNGEE. This clone has a handful of counts. The TCR comes from a woman aged 18 to 35 in good health. The sequencing sample was made of naive CD4+ T cells from blood. This chain uses TRBV9 with TRBJ2-1, with 7 bases that match TRBD2. This CDR3 is CASSSTGGSYNEQFF. The CDR3 DNA reads as TGTGCCAGCAGTTCCACCGGGGGGTCCTACAATGAGCAGTTCTTC. Looking up the rest from reference TRBV9 and TRBJ2-1 gives the full variable domain: DSGVTQTPKHLITATGQRVTLRCSPRSGDLSVYWYQQSLDQGLQFLIQYYNGEERAKGNILERFSAQQFPDLHSELNLSSLELGDSALYFCASSSTGGSYNEQFFGPGTRLTVL.